This TCR beta chain comes out of a study of CD8 T cells in ankylosing spondylitis (dated by TCRdb to 2017 to 2019). About the full investigation: T cell receptor beta repertoires were profiled in healthy donors and ankylosing spondylitis patients so that disease-linked TCR variants could be found. In total, the full study cohort was made up of 100 to 140 healthy donors and 25 ankylosing spondylitis patients. Peripheral blood samples were taken, and synovial fluid was additionally collected from ankylosing spondylitis patients. The research as a whole found: According to the report, matched synovial fluid samples from ankylosing spondylitis patients were significantly enriched for the disease-linked clones. A TCR beta motif of seven or eight highly homologous amino acid variants appeared characteristic of blood from ankylosing spondylitis patients. A CD8+ phenotype was shown by the disease-linked clones, which were found at relatively low frequencies in peripheral blood. Some TCR beta motif variants had previously been reported in synovial fluid and blood of reactive arthritis patients, which suggested common disease-initiation mechanisms.

Reading from cysteine to phenylalanine, the CDR3 counts 15 amino acids. Just CDR3 DNA is preserved here, 45 bases in frame from base 1. Deletion took 1 base off V and 1 base off J, with a span of 11 bases between the germline ends. The germline V gene provides CDR1 SGHVS and CDR2 FQNEAQ. Instrument on record: Illumina HiSeq 2500. Quantitative 5'-RACE with molecular barcodes was the method used to prepare the TCR beta libraries. The paper's processing steps were these. Disease-linked TCR variants were identified with a new computational method built on a probabilistic model of VDJ rearrangement. The public reads were reanalyzed by TCRdb: fastp trimming at Q25, MiXCR alignment, in-frame beta chains only. Identical CDR3 protein sequences are pooled into one entry, listed with their most common genes and DNA. None of the V and J calls come from the authors' own analysis; TCRdb made them. A total of some 270,000 distinct CDR3 sequences appear in this sample, under 20% of them only once. Together, the top ten hold about a third of the sample.

This clonotype showed up just a few times. The specificity of this receptor is unknown. No per-base quality is available; no much larger clone lies one base away. In this chain, TRBV7-8 is recombined with TRBJ2-7; no D segment can be confidently identified. The sample taken for sequencing was blood, either unsorted or a sorted T cell fraction (not recorded which). The TCR sequence derives from a male donor with ankylosing spondylitis or in good health (not recorded which). The DNA sequence reads TGTGCCAGCAGCTTAGGGAGACTGGTGTCCTACGAGCAGTACTTC. This gives the protein CASSLGRLVSYEQYF.